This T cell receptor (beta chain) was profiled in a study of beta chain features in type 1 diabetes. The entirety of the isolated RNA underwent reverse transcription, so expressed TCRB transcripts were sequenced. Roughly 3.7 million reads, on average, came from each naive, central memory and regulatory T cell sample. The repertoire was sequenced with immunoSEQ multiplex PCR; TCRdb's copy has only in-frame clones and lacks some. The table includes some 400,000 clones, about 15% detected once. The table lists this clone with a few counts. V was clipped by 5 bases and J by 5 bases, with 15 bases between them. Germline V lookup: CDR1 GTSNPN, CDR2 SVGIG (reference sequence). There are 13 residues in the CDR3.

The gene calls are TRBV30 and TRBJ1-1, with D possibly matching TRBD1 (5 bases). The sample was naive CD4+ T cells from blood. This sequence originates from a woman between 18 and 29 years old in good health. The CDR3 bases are TGTGCCTGGGACGGGAGGGGAGGGACTGAAGCTTTCTTT. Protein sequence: CAWDGRGGTEAFF.